This TCR beta chain was identified during a study of OX40 agonist ivuxolimab in advanced cancers. The CDR3 is 15 residues long. Germline assignment: CDR1 SGHNT and CDR2 YENEEA. V was pared by 4 bases and J by 0 bases, with 5 bases of the junction left unmatched. The assay was immunoSEQ multiplex PCR, and TCRdb's table has in-frame clones only and misses some. Altogether roughly 69,000 clones are present, 84% being singletons, with the ten largest covering 9.8%. V is TRBV11-3 and J is TRBJ2-7, with 8 bases aligning to TRBD1. The sequencing used CD4+ or CD8+ T cells sorted from blood, collected in a trial of the OX40 agonist ivuxolimab. The TCR originated in an adult with an advanced solid tumor such as melanoma, head and neck, liver or kidney cancer. The CDR3 nucleotides are TGTGCCAGCAGCTCCCGGGACAGGAGCTCCTACGAGCAGTACTTC. Amino acids: CASSSRDRSSYEQYF.